Presented here are 9 T cell receptor beta chains from one specimen sequenced in a study of CXCR3-negative and CXCR3-positive naive CD8 T cells. General study points: More hydrophobic TRB CDR3s were found in CXCR3-positive naive cells than in CXCR3-negative naive cells.

Carrying UMI labels, the TRB cDNA libraries were prepared through 5' RACE. From the 5' RACE reads, TCRdb lists one entry per CDR3 protein and no DNA. The table lists around 88,000 distinct CDR3 sequences. These receptors lack a known antigen. The sample taken for sequencing was naive CXCR3+ CD8+ T cells from blood. Noted subset: CD45RO-CCR7+CD27+CD95- naive CD8+ T cells expressing CXCR3 (TNR3+). These receptors came from a human donor in good health. Some clones in this sample may be carry-over from other donors' samples.

V gene TRBV7-9 combines with J gene TRBJ1-1. CDR1 SEHNR and CDR2 FQNEAQ come from the germline V gene (reference sequence). This CDR3 comprises 14 residues. The CDR3 region is CASSSLTDNTEAFF.

The J gene is TRBJ2-5, the V gene TRBV6-2 or TRBV6-3; checking the TCRdb D call of TRBD1 is not possible without DNA. In germline, CDR1 is MNHEY, CDR2 SVGEGT. The CDR3 consists of 12 residues. CDR3 amino acids: CASSPDFETQYF.

The chain is built from TRBV28 and TRBJ2-7; TCRdb's assignment of TRBD2 cannot be checked, as there is no DNA. Germline V CDR1 and CDR2: MDHEN, SYDVKM. CDR3 length: 15 amino acids. The CDR3 loop is CASRVLAGGTYEQYF.

The rearrangement uses TRBV10-3 and TRBJ2-5. Germline V gene sequence: CDR1 ENHRY, CDR2 SYGVKD. The CDR3 extends over 14 amino acids. CDR3 in amino acids: CAISEDPTQETQYF.

The chain uses TRBV27 and TRBJ2-3; TCRdb's assignment of TRBD2 cannot be checked, as there is no DNA. This CDR3 is built from 16 residues. The germline V gene encodes CDR1 MNHEY and CDR2 SMNVEV (reference sequence). CDR3 protein: CASSLSWRELTDTQYF.

The J gene is TRBJ2-1, the V gene TRBV29-1; TCRdb picks TRBD2, but there is no DNA to check that call. In germline, CDR1 is SQVTM, CDR2 ANQGSEA. This CDR3 is built from 16 residues. The CDR3 region is CSVEDLYSGIVNEQFF.

The rearrangement joins TRBV6-5 to TRBJ1-5. The CDR3 is 13 residues long. Germline values: CDR1 MNHEY, CDR2 SVGAGI. The chain's CDR3 is CASSEVGNQPQHF.

The V and J genes are TRBV5-1 and TRBJ2-3; no DNA is available, so the TRBD2 call from TCRdb remains unchecked. CDR1 and CDR2 (germline): SGHRS, YFSETQ. The CDR3 extends over 13 amino acids. CDR3 in amino acids: CASEVGPEDTQYF.

The chain combines TRBV28 with TRBJ2-3; the TRBD2 assignment by TCRdb is unverifiable without DNA. The CDR3 consists of 14 residues. Germline V gene lookup returns CDR1 MDHEN and CDR2 SYDVKM. The CDR3 is CASMAGGVFYTQYF.